The subject of this entry is one TCR beta chain. The target antigen is unknown. The CDR3 spans 17 residues. Germline V gene sequence: CDR1 SQVTM, CDR2 ANQGSEA. V was clipped by 0 bases and J by 3 bases; unmatched bases: 10. Sequenced by immunoSEQ multiplex PCR; TCRdb stores in-frame clones only, minus some. This table holds roughly 190,000 clones, approximately 91% found once. These data belong to a study of T cell responses to AZD1222 COVID-19 vaccine. Study-wide results and limits: Increased Spike-specific TCR breadth and depth were observed after two AZD1222 doses. No repertoire was sampled before or during the peak T cell response, only after it. Donors, mostly white British, included more females; clonal diversity was possibly underestimated.

This TCR derives from an adult who received the AZD1222 COVID-19 vaccine. Source: peripheral blood, taken 28 days after the second AZD1222 dose. This sequence joins TRBV29-1 and TRBJ2-2, with 7 bases identical to TRBD1. CDR3 residues: CSVEDQGTGVYTGELFF. CDR3 nucleotides: TGCAGCGTTGAAGATCAGGGTACAGGGGTGTACACCGGGGAGCTGTTTTTT.